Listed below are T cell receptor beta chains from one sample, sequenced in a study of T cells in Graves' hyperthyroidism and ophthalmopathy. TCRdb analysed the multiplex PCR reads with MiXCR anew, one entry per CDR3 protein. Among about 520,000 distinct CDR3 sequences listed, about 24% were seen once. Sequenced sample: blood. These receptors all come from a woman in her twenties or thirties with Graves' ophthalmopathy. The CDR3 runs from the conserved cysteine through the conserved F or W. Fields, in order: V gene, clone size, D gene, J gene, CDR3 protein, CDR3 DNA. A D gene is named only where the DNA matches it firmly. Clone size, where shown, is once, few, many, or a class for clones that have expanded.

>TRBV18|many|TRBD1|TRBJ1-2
CASSTDRGLYGYTF
TGTGCCAGCTCAACGGACAGGGGGCTTTATGGCTACACCTTC
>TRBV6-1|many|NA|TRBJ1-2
CASSASGANYGYTF
TGTGCCAGCAGTGCGTCAGGGGCTAACTATGGCTACACCTTC
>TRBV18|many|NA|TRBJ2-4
CASSRGTLNIQYF
TGTGCCAGCTCACGGGGGACACTAAACATTCAGTACTTC
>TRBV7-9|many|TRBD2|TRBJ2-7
CASSLAGTKPYEQYF
TGTGCCAGCAGCTTAGCCGGGACTAAACCCTACGAGCAGTACTTC
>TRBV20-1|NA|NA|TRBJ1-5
CSASPGERNQPQHF
TGCAGTGCTAGCCCAGGGGAAAGGAATCAGCCCCAGCATTTT
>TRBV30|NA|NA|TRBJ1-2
CAWKGDPGTYGYTF
TGTGCCTGGAAAGGGGATCCGGGAACCTATGGCTACACCTTC
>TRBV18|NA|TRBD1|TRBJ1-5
CASSQQGHLSNQPQHF
TGTGCCAGCTCTCAACAGGGGCACCTTAGCAATCAGCCCCAGCATTTT
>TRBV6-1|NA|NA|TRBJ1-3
CASLPTTGSGNTIYF
TGTGCCAGCCTACCTACCACAGGGTCTGGAAACACCATATATTTT
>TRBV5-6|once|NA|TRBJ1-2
CASISGTYGYTF
TGTGCCAGCATCTCAGGGACCTATGGCTACACCTTC
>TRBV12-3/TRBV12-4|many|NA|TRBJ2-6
CASSLRLPGANVLTF
TGTGCCAGCAGTTTACGTCTACCGGGGGCCAACGTCCTGACTTTC
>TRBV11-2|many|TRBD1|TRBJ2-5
CASSTGTGGEETQYF
TGTGCCAGCAGCACCGGGACAGGGGGAGAGGAGACCCAGTACTTC
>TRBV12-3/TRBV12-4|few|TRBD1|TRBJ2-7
CASSLSSGGNEQYF
TGTGCCAGCAGTTTATCCTCAGGGGGAAACGAGCAGTACTTC
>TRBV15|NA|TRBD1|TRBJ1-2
CAISPILTGSGYTF
TGTGCCATCAGCCCTATATTGACAGGGAGCGGCTACACCTTC
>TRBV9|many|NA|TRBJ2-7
CASSVGGGTYPTEQYF
TGTGCCAGCAGCGTAGGTGGGGGGACCTACCCTACCGAGCAGTACTTC
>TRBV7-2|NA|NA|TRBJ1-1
CASSPGWGSTEAFF
TGTGCCAGCAGCCCAGGGTGGGGGAGCACTGAAGCTTTCTTT
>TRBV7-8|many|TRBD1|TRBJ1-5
CASGLTGSNQPQHF
TGTGCCAGCGGCCTGACAGGGAGCAATCAGCCCCAGCATTTT
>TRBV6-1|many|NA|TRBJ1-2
CASWTGRNGYTF
TGTGCCAGCTGGACGGGGAGGAATGGCTACACCTTC
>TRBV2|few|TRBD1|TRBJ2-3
CAENPRDRVQDTQYF
TGTGCGGAGAATCCCCGGGACAGGGTCCAAGATACGCAGTATTTT
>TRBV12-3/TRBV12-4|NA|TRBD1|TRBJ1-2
CASSSETGGDGYTF
TGTGCCAGCAGTTCCGAGACAGGGGGCGATGGCTACACCTTC
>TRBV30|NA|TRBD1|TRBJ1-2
CAWSGGQGDGYTF
TGTGCCTGGAGTGGGGGGCAGGGGGACGGCTACACCTTC
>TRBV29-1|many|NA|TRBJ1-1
CSVEGAGDTEAFF
TGCAGCGTTGAAGGAGCGGGGGACACTGAAGCTTTCTTT
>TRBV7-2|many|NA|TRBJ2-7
CASSAYRWQRNSYEQYF
TGTGCCAGCAGCGCTTACCGTTGGCAGAGAAACTCCTACGAGCAGTACTTC
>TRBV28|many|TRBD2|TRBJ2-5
CASSLGTSGKGTQYF
TGTGCCAGCAGTCTTGGGACTAGCGGAAAGGGGACCCAGTACTTC
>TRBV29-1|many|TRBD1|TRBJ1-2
CSGSQGADYGYTF
TGCAGCGGATCACAGGGGGCGGACTATGGCTACACCTTC
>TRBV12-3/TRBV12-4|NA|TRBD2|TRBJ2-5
CASSLVGTSGSETQYF
TGTGCCAGCAGTTTAGTGGGGACTAGCGGGAGTGAGACCCAGTACTTC
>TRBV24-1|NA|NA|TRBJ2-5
CATSELGGRETQYF
TGTGCCACCAGTGAACTGGGTGGGCGAGAGACCCAGTACTTC
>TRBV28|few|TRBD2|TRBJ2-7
CASSPGLAGRYEQYF
TGTGCCAGCAGTCCGGGACTAGCGGGGCGGTACGAGCAGTACTTC
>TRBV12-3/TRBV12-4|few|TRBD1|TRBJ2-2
CASSLDRAVFNTGELFF
TGTGCCAGCAGTTTGGACAGGGCTGTATTCAACACCGGGGAGCTGTTTTTT
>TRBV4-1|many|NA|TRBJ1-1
CASSHPLRRSEAFF
TGCGCCAGCAGCCACCCTCTTAGGAGGTCCGAAGCTTTCTTT
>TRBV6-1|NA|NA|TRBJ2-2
CASSEPTRGRDGELFF
TGTGCCAGCAGTGAACCAACGAGAGGACGGGACGGGGAGCTGTTTTTT
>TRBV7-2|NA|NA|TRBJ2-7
CASSLAPRVSSYEQYF
TGTGCCAGCAGCCTAGCCCCCAGGGTAAGCTCCTACGAGCAGTACTTC
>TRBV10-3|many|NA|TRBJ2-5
CAISESKVGETQYF
TGTGCCATCAGTGAGTCAAAAGTCGGGGAGACCCAGTACTTC
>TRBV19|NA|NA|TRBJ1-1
CASSMAGYHTEAFF
TGTGCCAGTAGTATGGCGGGTTATCACACTGAAGCTTTCTTT
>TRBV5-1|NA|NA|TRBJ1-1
CASSSGGLDTESFF
TGCGCCAGCAGCTCCGGGGGTCTGGACACTGAATCTTTCTTT
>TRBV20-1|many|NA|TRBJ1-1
CSAQLQSTEAFF
TGCAGTGCTCAGCTACAGAGTACTGAAGCTTTCTTT
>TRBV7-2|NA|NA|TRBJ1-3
CASSIRTASGNTIYF
TGTGCCAGCAGCATCCGGACAGCCTCTGGAAACACCATATATTTT
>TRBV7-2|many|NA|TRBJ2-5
CASSRQEYETQYF
TGTGCCAGCAGCCGACAGGAGTATGAGACCCAGTACTTC
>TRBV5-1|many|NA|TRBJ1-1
CASKPGVGDTEAFF
TGCGCCAGCAAACCGGGAGTAGGGGACACTGAAGCTTTCTTT
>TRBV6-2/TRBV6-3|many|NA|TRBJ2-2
CASRTNTGELFF
TGTGCCAGCAGAACGAACACCGGGGAGCTGTTTTTT
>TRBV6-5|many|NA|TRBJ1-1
CASSFSKGTEAFF
TGTGCCAGCAGTTTTAGTAAGGGCACTGAAGCTTTCTTT
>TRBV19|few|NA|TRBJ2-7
CASSTHERPNYEQYF
TGTGCCAGTAGTACCCATGAGCGTCCCAACTACGAGCAGTACTTC
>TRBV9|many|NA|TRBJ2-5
CASSVTPAPETQYF
TGTGCCAGCAGCGTTACACCCGCGCCTGAGACCCAGTACTTC